This T cell receptor beta chain was sequenced in a study of shared clonotypes between healthy human individuals. Study outcomes and limitations: The naive CD4 repertoires of a handful of donors were compared, and roughly 5.1% of clonotypes were shared. An expected dependence of interdonor clonotype sharing on sequencing depth was noted.

Naive CD8 isolation took CD45RO-negative cells positively selected for CCR7 and excluded terminally differentiated effector memory CD45RA+ cells. Original methodology: Junction-only immunoSEQ data arrived without quality scores, meaning filtering differed. Produced via immunoSEQ multiplex PCR; TCRdb's table is partial and in-frame only. From that table come the V and J calls and clone size; the DNA was used to work out D and trimming. The sample carries some 2,000,000 clones, less than 95% recorded once. A word on this clone: Its antigen remains unknown.

With V trimmed by 7 bases and J by 0 bases, 12 bases remained unmatched. Looked up from germline, CDR1 is WNHNN and CDR2 is SYGVQD (reference sequence). This CDR3 spans 17 amino acids. The rearrangement links TRBV10-1 to TRBJ1-3; 7 positions match TRBD1. The receptor was isolated from a man aged 18 to 29 in good health. Sequenced sample: naive CD8+ T cells sorted from blood. CDR3 residues: CASKNRGIPSSGNTIYF. The CDR3 region has the DNA TGCGCCAGCAAAAACAGGGGAATCCCAAGCTCTGGAAACACCATATATTTT.